This TCR beta chain was identified in a study of technical replicates of blood from a few donors (dated by TCRdb to 2016 to 2017). The library was made by the immunoSEQ multiplex PCR assay. TCRdb took over this immuneACCESS table, retaining in-frame rearrangements with V and J assigned. Such tables are incomplete; in checked studies, under half of the missing clones stem from an unresolved V gene, and the remainder is unexplained. The table for this sample lists roughly 82,000 clones; just over 90% of them were counted only once. The ten largest clones capture approximately 0.27% of the sample. With regard to this clone: Its antigen target is currently unknown. Base qualities are not recorded, but no much larger clone differs from it by a single base.

The germline V gene (reference sequence) specifies PRHDT as CDR1 and FYEKMQ as CDR2. V is shortened by 8 bases, J by 3 bases, and the region joining them spans 16 bases. The CDR3 starts with the cysteine, ends with the phenylalanine, and has 14 residues. Kept here is only the CDR3 DNA, which spans 42 bases and is read in frame from base 1. This receptor chain uses TRBV13 and TRBJ1-1; a weak D assignment points to TRBD1 (5 bases agree). The clonotype comes from a human donor in good health. The sample was T cells isolated from PBMCs. The base sequence is TGTGCCAGCGGGGGGTGGATGGTCGACACTGAAGCTTTCTTT. It codes for CASGGWMVDTEAFF.